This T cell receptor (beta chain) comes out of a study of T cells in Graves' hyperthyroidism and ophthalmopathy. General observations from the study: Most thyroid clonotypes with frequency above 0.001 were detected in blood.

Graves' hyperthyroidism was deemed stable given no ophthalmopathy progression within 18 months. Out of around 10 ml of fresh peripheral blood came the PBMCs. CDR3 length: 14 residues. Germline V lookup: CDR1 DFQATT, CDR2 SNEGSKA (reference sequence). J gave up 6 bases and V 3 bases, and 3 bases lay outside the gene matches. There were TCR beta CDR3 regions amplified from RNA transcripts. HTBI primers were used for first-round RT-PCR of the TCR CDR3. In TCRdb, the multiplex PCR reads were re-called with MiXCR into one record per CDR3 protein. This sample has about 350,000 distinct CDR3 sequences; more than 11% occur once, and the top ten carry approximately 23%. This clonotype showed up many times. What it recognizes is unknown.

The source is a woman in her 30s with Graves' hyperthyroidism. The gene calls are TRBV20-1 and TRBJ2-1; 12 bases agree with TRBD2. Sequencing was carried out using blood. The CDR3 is CSARVLAGGNEQFF. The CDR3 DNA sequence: TGCAGTGCTAGGGTACTAGCGGGAGGCAATGAGCAGTTCTTC.